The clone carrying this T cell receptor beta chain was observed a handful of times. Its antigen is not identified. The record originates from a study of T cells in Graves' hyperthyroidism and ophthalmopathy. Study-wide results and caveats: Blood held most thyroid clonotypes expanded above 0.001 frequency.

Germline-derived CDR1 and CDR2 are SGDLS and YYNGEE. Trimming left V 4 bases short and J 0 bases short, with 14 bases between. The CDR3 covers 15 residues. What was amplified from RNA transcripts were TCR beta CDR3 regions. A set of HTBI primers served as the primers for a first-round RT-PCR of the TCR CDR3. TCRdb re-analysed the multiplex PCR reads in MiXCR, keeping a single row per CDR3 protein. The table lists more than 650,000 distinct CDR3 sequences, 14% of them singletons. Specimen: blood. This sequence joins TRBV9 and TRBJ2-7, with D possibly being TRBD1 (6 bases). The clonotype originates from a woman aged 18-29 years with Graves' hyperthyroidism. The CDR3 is CASSLRDIGSYEQYF. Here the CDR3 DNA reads TGTGCCAGCAGCCTCCGGGACATTGGCTCCTACGAGCAGTACTTC.